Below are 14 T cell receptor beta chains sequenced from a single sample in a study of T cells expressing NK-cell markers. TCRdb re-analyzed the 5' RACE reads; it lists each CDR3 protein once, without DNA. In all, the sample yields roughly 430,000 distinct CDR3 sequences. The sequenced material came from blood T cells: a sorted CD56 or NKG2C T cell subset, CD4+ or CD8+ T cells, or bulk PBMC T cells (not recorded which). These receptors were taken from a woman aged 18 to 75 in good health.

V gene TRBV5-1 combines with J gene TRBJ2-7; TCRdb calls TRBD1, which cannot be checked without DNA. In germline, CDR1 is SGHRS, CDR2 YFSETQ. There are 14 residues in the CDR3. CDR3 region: CASSGDRGTYEQYF.

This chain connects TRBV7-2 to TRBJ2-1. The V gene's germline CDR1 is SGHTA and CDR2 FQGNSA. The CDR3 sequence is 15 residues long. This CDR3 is CASSFSPDSYNEQFF.

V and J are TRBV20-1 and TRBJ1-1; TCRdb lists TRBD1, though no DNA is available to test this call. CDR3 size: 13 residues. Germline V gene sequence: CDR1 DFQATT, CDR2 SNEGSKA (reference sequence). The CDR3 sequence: CSAKTTDVTEAFF.

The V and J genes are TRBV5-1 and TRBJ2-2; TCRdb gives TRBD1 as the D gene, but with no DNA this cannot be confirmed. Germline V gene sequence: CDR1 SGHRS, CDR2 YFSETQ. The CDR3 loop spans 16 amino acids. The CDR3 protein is CASSSRQRTNTGELFF.

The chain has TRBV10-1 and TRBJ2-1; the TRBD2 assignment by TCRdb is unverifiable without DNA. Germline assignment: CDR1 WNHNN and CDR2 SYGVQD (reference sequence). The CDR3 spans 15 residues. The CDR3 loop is CASSAGTSGHNEQFF.

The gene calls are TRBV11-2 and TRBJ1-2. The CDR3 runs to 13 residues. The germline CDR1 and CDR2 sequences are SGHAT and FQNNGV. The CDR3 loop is CASSSGRNYGYTF. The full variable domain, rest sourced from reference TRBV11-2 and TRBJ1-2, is EAGVAQSPRYKIIEKRQSVAFWCNPISGHATLYWYQQILGQGPKLLIQFQNNGVVDDSQLPKDRFSAERLKGVDSTLKIQPAKLEDSAVYLCASSSGRNYGYTFGSGTRLTVV.

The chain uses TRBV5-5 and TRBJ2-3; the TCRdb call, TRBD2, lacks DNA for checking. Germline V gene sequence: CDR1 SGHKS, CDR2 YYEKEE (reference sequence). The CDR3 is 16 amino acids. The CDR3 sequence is CASSPPLAGSTDTQYF.

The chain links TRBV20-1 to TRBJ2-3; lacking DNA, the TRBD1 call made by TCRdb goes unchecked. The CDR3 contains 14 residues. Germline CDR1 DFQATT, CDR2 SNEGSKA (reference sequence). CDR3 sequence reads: CSADRDRGLDTQYF.

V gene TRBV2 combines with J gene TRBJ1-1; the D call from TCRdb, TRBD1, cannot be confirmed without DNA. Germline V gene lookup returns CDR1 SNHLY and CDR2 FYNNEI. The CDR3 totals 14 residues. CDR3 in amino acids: CASSVGAGNTEAFF.

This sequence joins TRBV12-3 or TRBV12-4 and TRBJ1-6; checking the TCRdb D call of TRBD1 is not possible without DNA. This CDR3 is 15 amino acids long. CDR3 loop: CASTGTGGPNSPLHF.

Here the CDR3 reads CASSYQNDRVYGYTF. This chain connects TRBV7-2 to TRBJ1-2; lacking DNA, the TRBD1 call made by TCRdb goes unchecked. Germline CDR1 SGHTA, CDR2 FQGNSA. This CDR3 is built from 15 residues.

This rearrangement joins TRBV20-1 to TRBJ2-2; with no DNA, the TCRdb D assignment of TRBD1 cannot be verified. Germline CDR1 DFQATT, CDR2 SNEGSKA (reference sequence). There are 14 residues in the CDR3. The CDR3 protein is CSGSRGRATGELFF.

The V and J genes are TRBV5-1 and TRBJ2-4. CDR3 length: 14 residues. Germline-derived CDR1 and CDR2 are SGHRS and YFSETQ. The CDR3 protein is CASSLFSTEDIQYF.

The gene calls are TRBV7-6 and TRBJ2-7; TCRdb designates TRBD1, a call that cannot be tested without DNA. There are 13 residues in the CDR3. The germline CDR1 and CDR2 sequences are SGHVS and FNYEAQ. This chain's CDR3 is CASSDPGNYEQYF.